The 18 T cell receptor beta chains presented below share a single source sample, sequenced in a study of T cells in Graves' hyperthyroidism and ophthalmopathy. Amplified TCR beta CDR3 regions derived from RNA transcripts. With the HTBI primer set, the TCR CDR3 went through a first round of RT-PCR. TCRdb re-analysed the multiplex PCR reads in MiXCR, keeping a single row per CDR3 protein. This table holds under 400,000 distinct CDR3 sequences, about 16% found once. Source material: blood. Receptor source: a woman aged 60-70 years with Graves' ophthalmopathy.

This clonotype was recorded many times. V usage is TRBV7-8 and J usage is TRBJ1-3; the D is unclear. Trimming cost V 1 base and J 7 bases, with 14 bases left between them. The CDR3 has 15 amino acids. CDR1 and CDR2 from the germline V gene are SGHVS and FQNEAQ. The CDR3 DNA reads TGTGCCAGCAGCTTAGGTGCCCCCGCCGCGAACACCATATATTTT. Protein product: CASSLGAPAANTIYF.

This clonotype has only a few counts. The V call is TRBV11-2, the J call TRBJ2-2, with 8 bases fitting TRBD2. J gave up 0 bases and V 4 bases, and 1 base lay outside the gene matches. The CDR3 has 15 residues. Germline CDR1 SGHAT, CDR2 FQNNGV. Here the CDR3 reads CASSSGRANTGELFF. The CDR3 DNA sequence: TGTGCCAGCAGCTCCGGGAGGGCGAACACCGGGGAGCTGTTTTTT.

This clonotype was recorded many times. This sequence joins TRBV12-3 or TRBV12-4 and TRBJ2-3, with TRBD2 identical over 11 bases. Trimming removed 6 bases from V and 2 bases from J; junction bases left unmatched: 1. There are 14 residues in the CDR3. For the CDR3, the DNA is TGTGCCAGCAGGACTAGCGGGACCACAGATACGCAGTATTTT. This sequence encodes CASRTSGTTDTQYF.

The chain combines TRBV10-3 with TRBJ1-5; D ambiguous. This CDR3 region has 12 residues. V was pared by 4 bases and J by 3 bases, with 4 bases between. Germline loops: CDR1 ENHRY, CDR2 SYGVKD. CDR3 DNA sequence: TGTGCCATCAGTGGTGACAATCAGCCCCAGCATTTT. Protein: CAISGDNQPQHF.

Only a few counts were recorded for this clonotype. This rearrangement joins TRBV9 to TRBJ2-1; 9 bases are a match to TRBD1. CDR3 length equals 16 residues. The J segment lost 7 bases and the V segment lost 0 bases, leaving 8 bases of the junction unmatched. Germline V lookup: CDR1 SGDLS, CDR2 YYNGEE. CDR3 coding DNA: TGTGCCAGCAGCGTAGTGAGTGGGACAGGGAGAAATGAGCAGTTCTTC. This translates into CASSVVSGTGRNEQFF.

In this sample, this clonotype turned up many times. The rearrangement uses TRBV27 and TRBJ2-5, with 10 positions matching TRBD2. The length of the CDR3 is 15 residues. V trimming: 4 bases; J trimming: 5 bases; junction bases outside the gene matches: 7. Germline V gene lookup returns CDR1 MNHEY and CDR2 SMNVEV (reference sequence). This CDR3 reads CASSWLAGARETQYF. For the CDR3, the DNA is TGTGCCAGCAGTTGGCTAGCGGGAGCCCGGGAGACCCAGTACTTC.

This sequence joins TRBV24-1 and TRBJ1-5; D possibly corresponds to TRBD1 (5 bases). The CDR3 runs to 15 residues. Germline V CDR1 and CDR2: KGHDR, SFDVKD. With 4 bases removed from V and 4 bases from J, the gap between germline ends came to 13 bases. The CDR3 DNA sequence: TGTGCCACCAGTGAGGGGGGTCGGGGGAATCAGCCCCAGCATTTT. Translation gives CATSEGGRGNQPQHF.

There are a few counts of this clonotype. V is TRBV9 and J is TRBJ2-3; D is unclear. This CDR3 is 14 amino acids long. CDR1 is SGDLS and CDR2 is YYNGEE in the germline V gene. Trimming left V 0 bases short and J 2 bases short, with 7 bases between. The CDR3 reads CASSVGTNTDTQYF. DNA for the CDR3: TGTGCCAGCAGCGTAGGGACGAACACAGATACGCAGTATTTT.

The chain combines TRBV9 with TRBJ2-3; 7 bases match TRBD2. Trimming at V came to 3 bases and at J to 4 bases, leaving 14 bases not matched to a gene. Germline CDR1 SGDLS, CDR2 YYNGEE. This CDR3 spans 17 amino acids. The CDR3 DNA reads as TGTGCCAGCAGCGATTACCGGGACGGGGGGAGACCAGATACGCAGTATTTT. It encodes CASSDYRDGGRPDTQYF.

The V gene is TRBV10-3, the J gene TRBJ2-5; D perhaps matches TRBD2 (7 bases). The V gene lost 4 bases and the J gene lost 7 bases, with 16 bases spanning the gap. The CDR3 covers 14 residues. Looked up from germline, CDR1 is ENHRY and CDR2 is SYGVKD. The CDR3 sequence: CAISVAGAGGTQYF. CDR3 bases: TGTGCCATCAGTGTGGCGGGGGCTGGGGGGACCCAGTACTTC.

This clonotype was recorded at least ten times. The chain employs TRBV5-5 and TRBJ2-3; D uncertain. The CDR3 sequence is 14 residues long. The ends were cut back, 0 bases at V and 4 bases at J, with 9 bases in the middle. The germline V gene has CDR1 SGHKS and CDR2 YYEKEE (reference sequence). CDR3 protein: CASSLAADSDTQYF. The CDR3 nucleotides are TGTGCCAGCAGCTTGGCGGCGGATTCAGATACGCAGTATTTT.

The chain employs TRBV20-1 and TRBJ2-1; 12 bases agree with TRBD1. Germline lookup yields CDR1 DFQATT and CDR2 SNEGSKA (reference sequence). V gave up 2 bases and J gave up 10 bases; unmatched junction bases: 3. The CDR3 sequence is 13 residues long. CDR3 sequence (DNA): TGCAGTGCTAGATACGGGACAGGGGGCGAGCAGTTCTTC. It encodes CSARYGTGGEQFF.

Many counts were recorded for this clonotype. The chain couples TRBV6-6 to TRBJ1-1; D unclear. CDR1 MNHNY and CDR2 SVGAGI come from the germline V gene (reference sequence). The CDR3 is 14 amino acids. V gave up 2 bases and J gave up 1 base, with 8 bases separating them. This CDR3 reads CASSYGAANTEAFF. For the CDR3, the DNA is TGTGCCAGCAGTTACGGCGCGGCGAACACTGAAGCTTTCTTT.

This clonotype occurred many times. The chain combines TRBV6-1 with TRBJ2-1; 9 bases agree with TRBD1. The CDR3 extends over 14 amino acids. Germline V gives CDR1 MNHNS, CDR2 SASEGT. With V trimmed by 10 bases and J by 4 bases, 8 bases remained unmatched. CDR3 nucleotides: TGTGCCACGCATAGACAGGGGGTTTACAATGAGCAGTTCTTC. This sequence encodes CATHRQGVYNEQFF.

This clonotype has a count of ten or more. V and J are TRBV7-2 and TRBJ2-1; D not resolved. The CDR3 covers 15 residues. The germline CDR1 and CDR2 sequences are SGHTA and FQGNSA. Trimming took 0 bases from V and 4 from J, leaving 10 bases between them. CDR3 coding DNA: TGTGCCAGCAGCTTAGCCAGAGCCGGGTACAATGAGCAGTTCTTC. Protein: CASSLARAGYNEQFF.

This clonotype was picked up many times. CDR3 in amino acids: CASSSSGVSYNEQFF. The CDR3 nucleotides are TGTGCCAGCAGTTCTAGCGGAGTCTCCTACAATGAGCAGTTCTTC. The V and J genes are TRBV6-1 and TRBJ2-1; 7 nucleotides agree with TRBD2. The germline V gene encodes CDR1 MNHNS and CDR2 SASEGT. CDR3 size: 15 residues. The V segment lost 5 bases and the J segment 0 bases; nucleotides outside the gene matches: 4.

CDR3 amino acids: CASSEGPPGPQHF. The CDR3 DNA follows: TGCGCCAGCAGTGAGGGGCCCCCCGGGCCCCAGCATTTT. The V and J genes are TRBV10-2 and TRBJ1-5; no reliable D call. CDR1 WSHSY and CDR2 SAAADI come from the germline V gene. Trimming took off 2 bases at V and 9 bases at J, with 11 bases between the two ends. The CDR3 runs 13 residues.

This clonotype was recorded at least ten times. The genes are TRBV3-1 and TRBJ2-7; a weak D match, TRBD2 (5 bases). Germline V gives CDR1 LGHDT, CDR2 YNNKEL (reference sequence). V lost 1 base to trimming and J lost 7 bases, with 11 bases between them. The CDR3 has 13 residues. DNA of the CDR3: TGTGCCAGCAGCCAAGGGACTTTTAGGGAGCAGTACTTC. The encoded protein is CASSQGTFREQYF.